This T cell receptor beta chain was found in a study of T cells in Graves' hyperthyroidism and ophthalmopathy. Study context: Peripheral blood sampling occurred at initial diagnosis, before any treatment.

RNA transcripts were the template for amplifying TCR beta CDR3 regions. The primer set for the first-round RT-PCR of the TCR CDR3 was HTBI. From the multiplex PCR reads, TCRdb called clonotypes with MiXCR, one entry per CDR3 protein. The repertoire includes about 640,000 distinct CDR3 sequences, around 20% of them detected once, and around a third sits in the top ten. Study-wide results and caveats: Researchers report that a 13 V-J model separated ophthalmopathy from stable hyperthyroidism. Within blood appeared most thyroid clonotypes that had expanded above 0.001.

A NOSPECS grade of at least 4, a Clinical Activity Score of at least 3 and duration under 3 months were recorded in ophthalmopathy patients. In regard to this clonotype: Its specificity is unknown.

Trimming left V 7 bases short and J 11 bases short, with 23 bases between. Per the germline V gene, CDR1 is MNHEY and CDR2 is SVGEGT. The CDR3 runs to 15 residues. Sample: blood. V gene TRBV6-2 or TRBV6-3 combines with J gene TRBJ2-2, with D hard to call. The sequence came from a man aged 25-45 years with Graves' ophthalmopathy. This chain's CDR3 is CASTPVPGLSLELFF. In nucleotides, the CDR3 is TGTGCCAGCACTCCGGTCCCCGGGTTGAGCCTAGAGCTGTTTTTT.